These 29 T cell receptor beta chains were all obtained from the same sample, sequenced in a study of blood T cell repertoires in COVID-19. Assay: immunoSEQ multiplex PCR; the TCRdb copy retains only in-frame clones and omits some. The table lists 200,000 to 300,000 clones, approximately 88% of them singletons, with roughly 2.5% in the top ten. The sample taken for sequencing was PBMCs or T cells enriched from blood (not recorded which). The source of these receptors is a woman between 40 and 55 years old with acute COVID-19.

This clone was detected once. The chain joins TRBV18 to TRBJ1-1; 9 bases agree with TRBD1. V shed 4 bases and J 0 bases; nucleotides not matched to a gene: 6. CDR3 length equals 16 residues. CDR1 is KGHSH, CDR2 LQKENI, per germline. CDR3 protein: CASSLTGTGMNTEAFF. The CDR3 DNA reads TGTGCCAGCTCACTAACCGGGACAGGGATGAACACTGAAGCTTTCTTT.

The J gene is TRBJ2-5, the V gene TRBV5-4; 8 positions agree with TRBD1. J gave up 1 base and V 4 bases, and 6 bases lay outside the gene matches. The CDR3 extends over 15 amino acids. CDR1 and CDR2 (germline): SGHNT, YYREEE (reference sequence). CDR3 sequence (DNA): TGTGCCAGCAGCGATAAGGGACAGGCCCAAGAGACCCAGTACTTC. Protein product: CASSDKGQAQETQYF.

The chain joins TRBV30 to TRBJ1-5; 7 bases are a match to TRBD1. Trimming removed 1 base from V and 6 bases from J; junction bases left unmatched: 3. The CDR3 runs 13 residues. Germline values: CDR1 GTSNPN, CDR2 SVGIG (reference sequence). This CDR3 reads CAWSARGLQPQHF. The CDR3, as DNA: TGTGCCTGGAGTGCGAGGGGGCTTCAGCCCCAGCATTTT.

The chain is built from TRBV19 and TRBJ1-4; perhaps TRBD1 as D (6 bases). This CDR3 comprises 15 residues. V dropped 9 bases and J dropped 0 bases, with 14 bases sitting between them. Germline V gene data show CDR1 as LNHDA and CDR2 as SQIVND (reference sequence). The CDR3 DNA sequence: TGTGCCAGCTCAACCGGGACATCAACTAATGAAAAACTGTTTTTT. Protein sequence: CASSTGTSTNEKLFF.

The sample holds a few counts of this clone. The genes are TRBV5-1 and TRBJ1-5; D perhaps matches TRBD1 (6 bases). The CDR3 loop spans 14 amino acids. The ends were cut back, 0 bases at V and 6 bases at J, with 10 bases in the middle. Germline V gene data show CDR1 as SGHRS and CDR2 as YFSETQ. CDR3 DNA sequence: TGCGCCAGCAGCTTGGGCCAGGGGACTCAGCCCCAGCATTTT. It specifies CASSLGQGTQPQHF. Supplemented by reference TRBV5-1 and TRBJ1-5, the full variable domain reads KAGVTQTPRYLIKTRGQQVTLSCSPISGHRSVSWYQQTPGQGLQFLFEYFSETQRNKGNFPGRFSGRQFSNSRSEMNVSTLELGDSALYLCASSLGQGTQPQHFGDGTRLSIL.

V usage is TRBV19 and J usage is TRBJ2-2; 12 bases agree with TRBD2. The CDR3 consists of 16 residues. Germline V lookup: CDR1 LNHDA, CDR2 SQIVND (reference sequence). V lost 5 bases and J lost 7; bases outside the gene matches: 8. CDR3 nucleotide sequence: TGTGCCAGTAGTTCTAGCGGGGGGGCCCCTGGCGGGGAGCTGTTTTTT. Protein sequence: CASSSSGGAPGGELFF.

V is TRBV11-2 and J is TRBJ2-7; 9 positions agree with TRBD1. The length of the CDR3 is 15 residues. Per germline, CDR1 SGHAT and CDR2 FQNNGV. V gave up 5 bases and J gave up 2 bases; unmatched junction bases: 7. The CDR3 sequence: CASSRQQGAPYEQYF. CDR3 in DNA: TGTGCCAGCAGCCGCCAACAGGGGGCCCCCTACGAGCAGTACTTC.

V gene TRBV5-1 combines with J gene TRBJ1-3; 7 nucleotides match TRBD1. The CDR3 covers 15 residues. The germline V gene encodes CDR1 SGHRS and CDR2 YFSETQ. V lost 4 bases, J lost 8 bases, and 12 bases stayed unmatched. DNA of the CDR3: TGCGCCAGCAGCATTACAGGGGCCGGGGTGGACACCATATATTTT. Its translation: CASSITGAGVDTIYF.

V and J are TRBV12-3 or TRBV12-4 and TRBJ2-3; the D gene is possibly TRBD2 (5 bases). The CDR3 covers 13 residues. Trimming took 4 bases from V and 3 from J, leaving 8 bases between them. CDR3 sequence reads: CASSSTGTDTQYF. The CDR3 bases are TGTGCCAGCAGTTCAACGGGGACAGATACGCAGTATTTT.

The chain joins TRBV9 to TRBJ2-3; 9 nucleotides align to TRBD2. Per the germline V gene, CDR1 is SGDLS and CDR2 is YYNGEE. This CDR3 contains 16 residues. V gave up 1 base and J gave up 5 bases; unmatched junction bases: 8. This CDR3 reads CASSVLGRGGQDTQYF. In DNA, the CDR3 is TGTGCCAGCAGCGTACTGGGGCGGGGGGGCCAAGATACGCAGTATTTT. The complete variable domain, with remaining parts taken from reference TRBV9 and TRBJ2-3, reads DSGVTQTPKHLITATGQRVTLRCSPRSGDLSVYWYQQSLDQGLQFLIQYYNGEERAKGNILERFSAQQFPDLHSELNLSSLELGDSALYFCASSVLGRGGQDTQYFGPGTRLTVL.

The chain has TRBV12-2 and TRBJ2-7; the table calls TRBD1, which could not be checked here. TRBV12-2 is flagged as a pseudogene. The CDR3 contains 17 residues. The CDR3 bases are TGTGCAAGTCGCTTAAGCGGGACAGGGGGGTTCAGTTACGAGCAGTACGTC. Amino acids: CASRLSGTGGFSYEQYV.

The chain recombines TRBV6-5 with TRBJ1-2; D is possibly TRBD1 (5 bases). The CDR3 contains 14 residues. The V end was cut by 2 bases, the J end by 0 bases, with 7 bases between. Per germline, CDR1 MNHEY and CDR2 SVGAGI. The CDR3 sequence: CASSYRGTNYGYTF. CDR3 sequence (DNA): TGTGCCAGCAGTTACAGGGGAACTAACTATGGCTACACCTTC.

This clone showed up many times. The rearrangement joins TRBV7-9 to TRBJ1-2, with 11 bases lining up with TRBD1. Germline assignment: CDR1 SEHNR and CDR2 FQNEAQ (reference sequence). The CDR3 is made up of 16 amino acids. The V gene end was trimmed by 6 bases and the J gene end by 3 bases; junction bases not matched to a gene: 9. The CDR3 coding sequence is TGTGCCAGCAGGCCCCCGGGACAGGGGGTATACTATGGCTACACCTTC. This codes for CASRPPGQGVYYGYTF.

J is TRBJ1-6 and V is TRBV7-2, with D maybe TRBD1 (5 bases). The CDR3 is made up of 15 amino acids. V lost 5 bases and J lost 10, with 18 bases in between. The V gene's germline CDR1 is SGHTA and CDR2 FQGNSA. CDR3: CASSPVGGGLSPLHF. The CDR3 region has the DNA TGTGCCAGCAGCCCCGTGGGGGGGGGATTGTCACCCCTCCACTTT.

The V and J genes are TRBV11-2 and TRBJ2-6; the match to TRBD1 covers 7 bases. Germline-derived CDR1 and CDR2 are SGHAT and FQNNGV. The CDR3 loop spans 17 amino acids. J lost 0 bases, V lost 4 bases, and 6 bases had no gene match. CDR3 sequence reads: CASSSSAGGSGANVLTF. The DNA for the CDR3 is TGTGCCAGCAGCTCGTCCGCAGGGGGCTCTGGGGCCAACGTCCTGACTTTC.

The CDR3 bases are TGTGCCAGTAGGTCAATCGACAAGGCCGGGGAGCTGTTTTTT. Translation: CASRSIDKAGELFF. The chain links TRBV19 to TRBJ2-2; D ambiguous. Trimming removed 6 bases at V and 6 bases at J, with 14 bases between. This CDR3 spans 14 amino acids. Germline values: CDR1 LNHDA, CDR2 SQIVND (reference sequence).

The CDR3 is CASADYTGEQYV. The CDR3 coding sequence is TGCGCCAGCGCGGACTATACCGGAGAGCAGTACGTC. The chain employs TRBV10-2 and TRBJ2-7; maybe TRBD2 (6 bases). The CDR3 consists of 12 residues. The V end was cut by 8 bases, the J end by 7 bases, with 15 bases between. CDR1 is WSHSY and CDR2 is SAAADI in the germline V gene.

The rearrangement uses TRBV4-2 and TRBJ2-2; 10 positions agree with TRBD1. The V gene end was trimmed by 4 bases and the J gene end by 5 bases; junction bases not matched to a gene: 4. CDR1 and CDR2 (germline): LGHNA, YNFKEQ. The CDR3 has 15 amino acids. The CDR3 nucleotides are TGTGCCAGCAGCCGGGTGGGACAGGGGACCGGGGAGCTGTTTTTT. Its translation is CASSRVGQGTGELFF.

V is TRBV5-1 and J is TRBJ2-7, with a tentative D call TRBD1 (8 bases). This CDR3 has 16 residues. The V end was cut by 3 bases, the J end by 0 bases, with 16 bases between. The germline V gene has CDR1 SGHRS and CDR2 YFSETQ. CDR3 residues: CASSWGGQAASYEQYF. The CDR3 DNA reads TGCGCCAGCAGCTGGGGGGGACAGGCCGCCTCCTACGAGCAGTACTTC.

V is TRBV7-8 and J is TRBJ2-5, with D unclear. The germline gives CDR1 SGHVS, CDR2 FQNEAQ. This CDR3 is built from 14 residues. Trimming removed 1 base from V and 4 bases from J, with 10 bases in between. The CDR3 is CASSLGFSRETQYF. The CDR3 DNA reads as TGTGCCAGCAGCTTAGGATTCTCGCGAGAGACCCAGTACTTC.

The V call is TRBV5-4, the J call TRBJ1-1; D gene ambiguous. V lost 1 base and J 1 base, leaving 5 bases between the germline ends. CDR3 length: 13 residues. Germline-derived CDR1 and CDR2 are SGHNT and YYREEE (reference sequence). Written as DNA, the CDR3 is TGTGCCAGCAGCTTGACAAGGAACACTGAAGCTTTCTTT. Encoded protein: CASSLTRNTEAFF. The full variable domain, its missing parts supplied by reference TRBV5-4 and TRBJ1-1, is ETGVTQSPTHLIKTRGQQVTLRCSSQSGHNTVSWYQQALGQGPQFIFQYYREEENGRGNFPPRFSGLQFPNYSSELNVNALELDDSALYLCASSLTRNTEAFFGQGTRLTVV.

The rearrangement uses TRBV10-2 and TRBJ1-2; TRBD1 matches at 9 bases. V shed 3 bases, J shed 0 bases, and the junction held 5 bases outside the gene matches. Germline V gene sequence: CDR1 WSHSY, CDR2 SAAADI. The CDR3 covers 16 residues. The CDR3 region has the DNA TGCGCCAGCAGTGAAGGGACAGGGACAGCTAACTATGGCTACACCTTC. Amino acids: CASSEGTGTANYGYTF.

This rearrangement joins TRBV7-2 to TRBJ2-3, with TRBD2 matching 8 bases. V lost 1 base and J lost 4; bases outside the gene matches: 7. CDR3 size: 16 residues. Per the germline V gene, CDR1 is SGHTA and CDR2 is FQGNSA. CDR3 DNA: TGTGCCAGCAGCTTAGGACGGGGGGGCCCTTCAGATACGCAGTATTTT. Its protein is CASSLGRGGPSDTQYF.

The gene calls are TRBV5-1 and TRBJ2-5; 10 bases map to TRBD2. This CDR3 has 15 amino acids. Germline V gene lookup returns CDR1 SGHRS and CDR2 YFSETQ. V dropped 7 bases and J dropped 0; count of bases not matched to a gene: 6. CDR3 amino acids: CASEGAGGYQETQYF. In DNA, the CDR3 is TGCGCCAGCGAAGGAGCGGGAGGGTACCAAGAGACCCAGTACTTC.

This clone showed up just once. The gene calls are TRBV21-1 and TRBJ2-4; the listed D gene, TRBD1, was not tested against the DNA. TRBV21-1 is noted as a pseudogene. The CDR3 extends over 14 amino acids. The CDR3 nucleotides read TGTGCCAGCAGCATACCCGATGCAGGAAACATTCAGTACTTC. It is translated as CASSIPDAGNIQYF.

The rearrangement joins TRBV7-9 to TRBJ1-2, with a possible D match to TRBD1 (5 bases). The V end was cut by 1 base, the J end by 7 bases, with 16 bases between. In germline, CDR1 is SEHNR, CDR2 FQNEAQ (reference sequence). The CDR3 spans 15 residues. CDR3 sequence: CASSLEAPAGGGYTF. The CDR3 DNA reads TGTGCCAGCAGCTTAGAAGCCCCGGCCGGGGGTGGCTACACCTTC.

Written as DNA, the CDR3 is TGTGCCACCAGTGATCCCGGGACAGGGGGCTCCAATGAGCAGTTCTTC. Translated: CATSDPGTGGSNEQFF. This chain links TRBV24-1 with TRBJ2-1; 12 nucleotides line up with TRBD1. The CDR3 loop spans 16 amino acids. V lost 3 bases and J lost 6; bases outside the gene matches: 5. Germline V CDR1 and CDR2: KGHDR, SFDVKD.

V is TRBV27 and J is TRBJ1-4; maybe TRBD1 (6 bases). The CDR3 extends over 16 amino acids. The germline V and J ends were trimmed by 5 bases and 10 bases, with 23 bases remaining between them. CDR1 is MNHEY and CDR2 is SMNVEV in the germline V gene (reference sequence). The CDR3 DNA reads TGTGCCAGCAGTGACCCTTCGACAGGCCGAGGAGGAAAACTGTTTTTT. Amino acid sequence: CASSDPSTGRGGKLFF.

This clone was seen a handful of times. This chain uses TRBV18 with TRBJ1-5; perhaps TRBD1 as D (6 bases). There are 15 residues in the CDR3. V was shortened by 6 bases and J by 0 bases, with 12 bases between the two germline ends. CDR1 is KGHSH and CDR2 is LQKENI in the germline V gene. In DNA form, the CDR3 reads TGTGCCAGCTCCTCGGGACACGATAGCAATCAGCCCCAGCATTTT. As protein: CASSSGHDSNQPQHF.